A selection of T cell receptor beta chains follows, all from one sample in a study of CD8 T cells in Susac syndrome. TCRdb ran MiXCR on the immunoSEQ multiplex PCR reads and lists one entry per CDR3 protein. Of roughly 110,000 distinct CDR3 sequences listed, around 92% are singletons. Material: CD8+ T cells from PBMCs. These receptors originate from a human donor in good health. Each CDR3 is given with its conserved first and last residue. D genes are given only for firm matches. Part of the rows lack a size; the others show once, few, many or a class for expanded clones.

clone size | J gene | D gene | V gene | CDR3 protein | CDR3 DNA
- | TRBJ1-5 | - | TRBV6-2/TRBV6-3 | CASSTPLGARPQHF | TGTGCCAGCAGCACTCCTCTCGGGGCCCGGCCCCAGCATTTT
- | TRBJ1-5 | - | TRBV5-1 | CASSLGPGADQPQHF | TGCGCCAGCAGCTTGGGTCCAGGGGCTGATCAGCCCCAGCATTTT
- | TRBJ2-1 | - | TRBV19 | CASSNQIAAYNEQFF | TGTGCCAGTAGTAATCAGATCGCCGCCTACAATGAGCAGTTCTTC
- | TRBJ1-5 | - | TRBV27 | CASSLSVAIENNQPQHF | TGTGCCAGCAGTTTATCGGTAGCGATAGAAAACAATCAGCCCCAGCATTTT
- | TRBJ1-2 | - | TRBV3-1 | CASSQDRRKKSNYGYTF | TGTGCCAGCAGCCAAGATCGGAGAAAGAAGTCTAACTATGGCTACACCTTC
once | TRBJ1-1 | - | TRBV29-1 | CSGELASGSGKAFF | TGCAGCGGGGAGTTAGCGTCCGGATCGGGTAAAGCTTTCTTT
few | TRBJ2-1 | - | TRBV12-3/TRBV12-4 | CASSLVGDEQFF | TGTGCCAGCAGTTTAGTAGGCGATGAGCAGTTCTTC
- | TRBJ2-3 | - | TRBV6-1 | CASSLGRLGSTDTQYF | TGTGCCAGCTCATTAGGGCGGCTCGGTAGCACAGATACGCAGTATTTT
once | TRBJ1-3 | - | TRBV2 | CASMEDGNTIYF | TGTGCCAGCATGGAAGATGGAAACACCATATATTTT
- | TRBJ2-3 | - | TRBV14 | CASSPSDTQYF | TGTGCCAGCAGCCCCTCAGATACGCAGTATTTT
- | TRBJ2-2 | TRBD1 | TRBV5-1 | CASSLGTGGVVGELFF | TGCGCCAGCAGCTTGGGGACAGGGGGCGTTGTCGGGGAGCTGTTTTTT
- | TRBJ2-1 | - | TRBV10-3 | CAISPSGSSYNEQFF | TGTGCCATTAGCCCGAGCGGTAGCTCCTACAATGAGCAGTTCTTC
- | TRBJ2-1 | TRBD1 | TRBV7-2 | CASGPARTGGAEQFF | TGTGCCAGCGGTCCGGCCAGGACAGGGGGAGCTGAGCAGTTCTTC
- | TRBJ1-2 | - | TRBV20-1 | CSASSREVWGYTF | TGCAGTGCTAGTTCCAGGGAGGTTTGGGGCTACACCTTC
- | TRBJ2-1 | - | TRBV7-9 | CASSLGADNEQFF | TGTGCCAGCAGCTTAGGGGCAGACAATGAGCAGTTCTTC
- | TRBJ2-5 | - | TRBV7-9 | CASSFPYLGETQYF | TGTGCCAGCAGCTTCCCGTACCTGGGGGAGACCCAGTACTTC
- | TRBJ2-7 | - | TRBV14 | CASSQEAYRPYEQYF | TGTGCCAGCAGCCAAGAAGCGTATCGACCCTACGAGCAGTACTTC
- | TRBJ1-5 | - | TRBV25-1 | CASPQELKNRTSNQPQHF | TGTGCCAGCCCTCAAGAGCTTAAGAACAGGACTAGCAATCAGCCCCAGCATTTT
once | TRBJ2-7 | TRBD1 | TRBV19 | CASSMGQGFAYEQYF | TGTGCCAGTAGTATGGGACAGGGGTTCGCCTACGAGCAGTACTTC
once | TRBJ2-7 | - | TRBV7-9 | CASRSRELGEQYF | TGTGCCAGCAGATCCCGGGAGTTAGGCGAGCAGTACTTC
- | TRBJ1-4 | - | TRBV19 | CASSVETSRVFF | TGTGCCAGTAGTGTCGAGACGAGCCGGGTCTTCTTT
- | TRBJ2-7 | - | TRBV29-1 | CSVVGESYEQYF | TGCAGCGTTGTTGGGGAGTCCTACGAGCAGTACTTC
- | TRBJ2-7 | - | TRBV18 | CASSPGTTYEQYF | TGTGCCAGCTCACCAGGTACTACCTACGAGCAGTACTTC
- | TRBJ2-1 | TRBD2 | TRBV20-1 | CSASPPSGRSGRTYNEQFF | TGCAGTGCTAGCCCGCCTAGCGGGAGATCTGGGAGGACCTACAATGAGCAGTTCTTC
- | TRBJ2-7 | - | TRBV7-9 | CASSFGRTTYEQYF | TGTGCCAGCAGCTTCGGAAGGACAACCTACGAGCAGTACTTC
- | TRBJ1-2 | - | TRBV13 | CASSLNDEEGYTF | TGTGCCAGCAGCTTAAACGATGAGGAGGGCTACACCTTC
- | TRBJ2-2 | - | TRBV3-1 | CASSQVPRATGELFF | TGTGCCAGCAGCCAAGTACCCAGGGCCACCGGGGAGCTGTTTTTT
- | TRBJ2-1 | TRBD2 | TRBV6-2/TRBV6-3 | CASSYSLAGTYNEQFF | TGTGCCAGCAGTTACTCCCTAGCGGGAACGTACAATGAGCAGTTCTTC
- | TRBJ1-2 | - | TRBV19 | CASSTSGGRDGYTF | TGTGCCAGTAGTACCTCGGGAGGGAGAGATGGCTACACCTTC
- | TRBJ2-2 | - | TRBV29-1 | CSVVSTGELFF | TGCAGCGTTGTCAGTACCGGGGAGCTGTTTTTT
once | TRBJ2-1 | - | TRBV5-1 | CASISTADQEQFF | TGCGCCAGCATCTCTACGGCAGACCAAGAGCAGTTCTTC
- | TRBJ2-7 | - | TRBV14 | CASSLFRTRTSGEQYF | TGTGCCAGCAGCCTTTTCAGGACTCGAACCTCCGGGGAGCAGTACTTC
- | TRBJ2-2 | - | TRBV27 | CASGPGELFF | TGTGCCAGCGGCCCCGGGGAGCTGTTTTTT
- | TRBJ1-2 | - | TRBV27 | CASSLSMAGASYTF | TGTGCCAGCAGTTTATCGATGGCGGGGGCGAGTTACACCTTC
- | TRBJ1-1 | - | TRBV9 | CASSGDVGLDTEAFF | TGTGCCAGTAGCGGAGATGTCGGGTTGGACACTGAAGCTTTCTTT
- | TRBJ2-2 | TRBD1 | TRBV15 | CATSRAGTGSGELFF | TGTGCCACCAGCAGGGCCGGGACAGGGTCCGGGGAGCTGTTTTTT
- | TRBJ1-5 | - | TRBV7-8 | CASSFPNQPQHF | TGTGCCAGCAGCTTCCCAAATCAGCCCCAGCATTTT
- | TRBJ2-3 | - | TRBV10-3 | CANADTDTQYF | TGTGCCAACGCAGACACAGATACGCAGTATTTT
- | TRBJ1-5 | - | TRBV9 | CASSDGSQSGSQHF | TGTGCCAGCAGCGACGGGTCCCAGAGTGGGTCCCAGCATTTT
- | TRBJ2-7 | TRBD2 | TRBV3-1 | CASSQALSRGGAYEQYF | TGTGCCAGCAGCCAAGCGCTAAGTCGGGGAGGGGCCTACGAGCAGTACTTC
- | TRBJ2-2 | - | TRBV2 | CASSDPGTGKTGELFF | TGTGCCAGCAGTGACCCCGGGACCGGAAAGACCGGGGAGCTGTTTTTT
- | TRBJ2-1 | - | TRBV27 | CASSRERKGIGLHDNEQFF | TGTGCCAGCAGTCGCGAAAGAAAGGGGATAGGATTGCACGACAATGAGCAGTTCTTC
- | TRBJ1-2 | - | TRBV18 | CASSPSLGYGYTF | TGTGCCAGCTCACCAAGTCTGGGGTATGGCTACACCTTC
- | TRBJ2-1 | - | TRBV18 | CASMGELIPYNEQFF | TGTGCCAGCATGGGGGAACTAATCCCCTACAATGAGCAGTTCTTC
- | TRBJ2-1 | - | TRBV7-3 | CASSLSVIRDPTSNEQFF | TGTGCCAGCAGCTTATCTGTCATCCGGGATCCAACAAGCAATGAGCAGTTCTTC
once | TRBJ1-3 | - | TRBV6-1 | CASDFSNGNTIYF | TGTGCCAGCGACTTTTCGAACGGAAACACCATATATTTT
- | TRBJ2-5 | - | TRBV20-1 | CSAPIEETQYF | TGCAGTGCTCCTATAGAAGAGACCCAGTACTTC
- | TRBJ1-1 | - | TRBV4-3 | CASSRDGGGNTEAFF | TGCGCCAGCAGCCGGGACGGCGGGGGGAACACTGAAGCTTTCTTT
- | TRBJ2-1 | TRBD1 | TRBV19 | CATWDRGNEQFF | TGTGCCACCTGGGACAGGGGCAATGAGCAGTTCTTC
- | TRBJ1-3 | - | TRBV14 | CASSQYRNTIYF | TGTGCCAGCAGCCAATACCGAAACACCATATATTTT
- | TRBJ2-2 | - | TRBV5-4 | CASSPVGGASDTGELFF | TGTGCCAGCAGCCCAGTAGGGGGGGCATCAGACACCGGGGAGCTGTTTTTT
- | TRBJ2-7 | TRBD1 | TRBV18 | CASSASGTAYEQYF | TGTGCCAGCTCAGCGTCCGGGACAGCATACGAGCAGTACTTC
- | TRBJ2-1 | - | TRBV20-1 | CSARSGARIEQFF | TGCAGTGCTAGGTCCGGGGCGAGGATTGAGCAGTTCTTC
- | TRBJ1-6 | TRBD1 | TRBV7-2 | CASSFRDRDNSPLHF | TGTGCCAGCAGCTTCCGGGACAGAGATAATTCACCCCTCCACTTT
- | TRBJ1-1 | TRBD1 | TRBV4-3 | CASSRQGGGWGHTEAFF | TGCGCCAGCAGCCGACAGGGGGGCGGGTGGGGCCACACTGAAGCTTTCTTT
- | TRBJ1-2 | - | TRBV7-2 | CASRRDFNYGYTF | TGTGCCAGCAGAAGGGATTTTAACTATGGCTACACCTTC
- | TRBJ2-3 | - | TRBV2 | CASRGDTQYF | TGTGCCAGCAGGGGGGATACGCAGTATTTT
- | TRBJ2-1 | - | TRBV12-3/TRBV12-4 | CASSPAGVLHEQFF | TGTGCCAGCAGCCCCGCAGGGGTTTTACATGAGCAGTTCTTC